This T cell receptor beta chain was recorded in a study of T cell responses to AZD1222 COVID-19 vaccine. Germline V gives CDR1 SGDLS, CDR2 YYNGEE. This CDR3 has 14 residues. The V gene lost 3 bases and the J gene lost 1 base, with 10 bases spanning the gap. The method was immunoSEQ multiplex PCR; TCRdb's version includes in-frame clones alone and lacks a portion of them. The data hold 85,000 to 90,000 clones, with roughly nine tenths observed a single time. Specimen: peripheral blood, collected 28 days after the second AZD1222 dose. This chain uses TRBV9 with TRBJ2-5; D ambiguous. The receptor was derived from an adult who received the AZD1222 COVID-19 vaccine. CDR3 sequence: CASSAFWGQETQYF. DNA for the CDR3: TGTGCCAGCAGCGCCTTTTGGGGCCAAGAGACCCAGTACTTC. The full variable domain, with the rest looked up from reference TRBV9 and TRBJ2-5, is DSGVTQTPKHLITATGQRVTLRCSPRSGDLSVYWYQQSLDQGLQFLIQYYNGEERAKGNILERFSAQQFPDLHSELNLSSLELGDSALYFCASSAFWGQETQYFGPGTRLLVL.